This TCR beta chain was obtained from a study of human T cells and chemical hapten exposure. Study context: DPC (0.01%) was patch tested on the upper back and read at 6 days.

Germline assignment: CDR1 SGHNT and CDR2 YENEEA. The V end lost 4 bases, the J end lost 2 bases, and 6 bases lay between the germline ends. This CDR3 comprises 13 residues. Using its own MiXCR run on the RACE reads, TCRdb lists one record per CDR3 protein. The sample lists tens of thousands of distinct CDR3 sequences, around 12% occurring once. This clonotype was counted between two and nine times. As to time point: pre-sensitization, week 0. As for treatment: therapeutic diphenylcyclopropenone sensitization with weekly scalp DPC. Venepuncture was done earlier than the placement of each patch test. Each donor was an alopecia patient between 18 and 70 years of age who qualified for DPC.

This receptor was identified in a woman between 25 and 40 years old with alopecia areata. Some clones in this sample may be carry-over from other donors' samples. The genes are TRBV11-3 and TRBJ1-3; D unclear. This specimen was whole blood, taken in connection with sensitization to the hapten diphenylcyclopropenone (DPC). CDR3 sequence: CASSSLPGNTIYF. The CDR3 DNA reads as TGTGCCAGCAGCTCGCTACCTGGAAACACCATATATTTT. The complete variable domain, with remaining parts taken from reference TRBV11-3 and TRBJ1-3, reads EAGVVQSPRYKIIEKKQPVAFWCNPISGHNTLYWYLQNLGQGPELLIRYENEEAVDDSQLPKDRFSAERLKGVDSTLKIQPAELGDSAVYLCASSSLPGNTIYFGEGSWLTVV.